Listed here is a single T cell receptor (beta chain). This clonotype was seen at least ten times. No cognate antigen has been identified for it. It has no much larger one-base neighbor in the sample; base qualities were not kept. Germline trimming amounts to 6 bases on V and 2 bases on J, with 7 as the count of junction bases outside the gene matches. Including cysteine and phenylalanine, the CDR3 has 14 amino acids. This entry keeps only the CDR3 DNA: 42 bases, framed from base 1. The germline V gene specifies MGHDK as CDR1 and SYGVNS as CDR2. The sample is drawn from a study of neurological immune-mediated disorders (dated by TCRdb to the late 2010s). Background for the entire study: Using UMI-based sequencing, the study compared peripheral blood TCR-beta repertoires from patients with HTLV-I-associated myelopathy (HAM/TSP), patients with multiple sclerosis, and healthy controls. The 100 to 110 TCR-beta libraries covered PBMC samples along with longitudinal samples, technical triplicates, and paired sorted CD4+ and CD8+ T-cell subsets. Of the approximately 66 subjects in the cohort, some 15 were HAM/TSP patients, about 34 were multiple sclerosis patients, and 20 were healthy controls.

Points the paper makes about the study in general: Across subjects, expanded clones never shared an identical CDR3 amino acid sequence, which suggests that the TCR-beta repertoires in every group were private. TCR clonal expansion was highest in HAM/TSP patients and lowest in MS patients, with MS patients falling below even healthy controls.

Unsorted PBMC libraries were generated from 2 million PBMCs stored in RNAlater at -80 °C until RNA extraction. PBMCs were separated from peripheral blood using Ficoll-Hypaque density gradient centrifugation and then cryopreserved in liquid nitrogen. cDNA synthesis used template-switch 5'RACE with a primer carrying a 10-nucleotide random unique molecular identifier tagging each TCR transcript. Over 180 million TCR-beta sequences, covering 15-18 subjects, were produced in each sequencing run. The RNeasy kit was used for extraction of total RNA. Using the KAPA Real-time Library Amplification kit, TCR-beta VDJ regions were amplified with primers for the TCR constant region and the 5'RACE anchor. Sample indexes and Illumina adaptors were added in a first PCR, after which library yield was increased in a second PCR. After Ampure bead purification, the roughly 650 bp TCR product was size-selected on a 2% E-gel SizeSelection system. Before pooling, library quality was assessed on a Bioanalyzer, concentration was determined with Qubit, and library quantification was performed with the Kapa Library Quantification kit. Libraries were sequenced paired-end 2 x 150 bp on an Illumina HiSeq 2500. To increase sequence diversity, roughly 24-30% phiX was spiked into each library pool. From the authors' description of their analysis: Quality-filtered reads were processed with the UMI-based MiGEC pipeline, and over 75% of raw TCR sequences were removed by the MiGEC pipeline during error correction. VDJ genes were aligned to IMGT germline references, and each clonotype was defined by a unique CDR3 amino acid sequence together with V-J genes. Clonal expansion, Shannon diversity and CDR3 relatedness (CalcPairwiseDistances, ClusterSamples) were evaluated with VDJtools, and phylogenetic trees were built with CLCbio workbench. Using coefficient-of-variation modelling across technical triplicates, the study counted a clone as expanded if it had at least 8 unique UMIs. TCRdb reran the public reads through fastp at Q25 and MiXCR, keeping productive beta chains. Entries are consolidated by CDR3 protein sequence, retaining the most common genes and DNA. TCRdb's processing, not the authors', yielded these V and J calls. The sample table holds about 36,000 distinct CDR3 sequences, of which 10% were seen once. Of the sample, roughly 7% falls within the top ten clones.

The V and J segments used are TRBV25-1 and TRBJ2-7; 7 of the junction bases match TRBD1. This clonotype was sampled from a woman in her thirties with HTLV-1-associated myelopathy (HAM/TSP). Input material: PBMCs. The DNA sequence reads TGTGCCAGCAGACCAGACAGGGACCCCTACGAGCAGTACTTC. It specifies CASRPDRDPYEQYF.